The T cell receptor (beta chain) described here comes from a study of T cells after yellow fever vaccination. Overall study context: It was SMART-Seq v4 Ultra Low Input that prepared the fractions with low cell numbers. Findings and limits, study-wide: On re-exposure, the response was weaker but peaked faster, at day 5 versus 15. A large majority of primary-vaccination clones showed up again after the booster (about 97% CD4, around 90% CD8). There was a possibility that FACS-sorted repertoires contained abundant clonotypes contaminating from the bulk population.

TCRdb analysed the 5' RACE reads with MiXCR anew, one entry per CDR3 protein. Here the sample spans about 69,000 distinct CDR3 sequences, roughly 6% being singletons. The sample holds many counts of this clonotype. No antigen is known for it. The clonotype was recovered from a young man who received the YFV17D yellow fever vaccine. The material was CD4+ T cells sorted from PBMCs, obtained roughly 14 days after the first yellow fever vaccination.

The CDR3 region has the DNA TGTGCCAGCCCCAGGGGGGCAGGACTGAATGAAAAACTGTTTTTT. Translated, it gives CASPRGAGLNEKLFF. V and J are TRBV21-1 and TRBJ1-4; TRBD1 is taken as the D call from the table, unchecked against the DNA. TRBV21-1 is an annotated pseudogene. The CDR3 has 15 amino acids.